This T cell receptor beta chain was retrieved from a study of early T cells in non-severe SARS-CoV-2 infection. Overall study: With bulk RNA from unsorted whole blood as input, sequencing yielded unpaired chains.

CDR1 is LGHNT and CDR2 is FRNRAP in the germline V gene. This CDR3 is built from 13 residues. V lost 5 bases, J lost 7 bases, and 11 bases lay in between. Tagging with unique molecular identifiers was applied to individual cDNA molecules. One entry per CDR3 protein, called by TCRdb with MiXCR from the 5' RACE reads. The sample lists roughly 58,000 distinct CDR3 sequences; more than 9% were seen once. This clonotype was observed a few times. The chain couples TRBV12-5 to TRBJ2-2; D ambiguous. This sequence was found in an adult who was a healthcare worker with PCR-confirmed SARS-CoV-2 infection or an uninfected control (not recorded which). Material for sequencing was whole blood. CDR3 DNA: TGTGCTAGTGGTCCCTCTCAGTTCGGGGAGCTGTTTTTT. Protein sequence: CASGPSQFGELFF.